This T cell receptor beta chain was sequenced in a study of control samples from healthy donors and cancer patients. Note on this clone: Germline and junction disagree at one end, which may indicate a read error.

The data were produced by immunoSEQ multiplex PCR, yet TCRdb's version contains in-frame clones alone and is incomplete. Found here are some 130,000 clones, more than 90% of them singletons; the top ten hold about 10%. Germline V gene sequence: CDR1 SGHNT, CDR2 YENEEA. The CDR3 contains 17 residues. The clonotype was recovered from a man aged 30 to 39 in good health. Sequenced input: blood. The rearrangement links TRBV11-3 to TRBJ1-5, with 8 bases identical to TRBD1. CDR3 in DNA: TGTGCCAGCAGCTTAGAATCGGAATCGGGACAGGTCAGGGGCCCAGCATTT. Translated: CASSLESESGQVRGPAF.